The 30 T cell receptor beta chains listed next were all sequenced from one sample in a study of blood T cell repertoires in COVID-19. Clones were read by immunoSEQ multiplex PCR, and TCRdb kept only the in-frame ones, dropping some. The profile shows about 200,000 clones, roughly 82% of them singletons. Input material: PBMCs or T cells enriched from blood (not recorded which). The receptors come from a man aged 40-49 years who had recovered from COVID-19.

Comment on this clone: A read error may be the cause here, since a much bigger clone is one base away. This sequence joins TRBV5-1 and TRBJ2-2; 10 nucleotides agree with TRBD2. The germline gives CDR1 SGHRS, CDR2 YFSETQ. The V segment lost 1 base and the J segment 3 bases; nucleotides outside the gene matches: 0. The CDR3 consists of 15 residues. The DNA for the CDR3 is TGCGCCAGCAGCTTGACTAGCGGGGACACCGGGGAGCTGTTTTTT. Its translation is CASSLTSGDTGELFF.

The CDR3 DNA reads TGTGCCAGCAGCCAGCGACAGGGGCCAGATACGCAGTATTTT. This codes for CASSQRQGPDTQYF. This chain joins TRBV3-1 (or the pseudogene TRBV3-2) and TRBJ2-3; 8 nucleotides match TRBD1. The CDR3 is 14 residues long. Germline V gene data show CDR1 as LGHDT and CDR2 as YNNKEL (reference sequence). With 3 bases clipped from V and 4 bases from J, the junction kept 3 bases outside the gene matches.

The J gene is TRBJ1-1, the V gene TRBV2; 9 bases fit TRBD1. The germline gives CDR1 SNHLY, CDR2 FYNNEI. CDR3 length equals 13 residues. The V segment lost 8 bases and the J segment 3 bases; nucleotides outside the gene matches: 4. As DNA, the CDR3 is TGTGCCAGCCAACAGGGGGCGGACACTGAAGCTTTCTTT. This codes for CASQQGADTEAFF.

V is TRBV5-4 and J is TRBJ2-7; TRBD2 matches at 12 bases. Trimming took 4 bases from V and 0 from J; bases not matched to a gene: 11. Germline loops: CDR1 SGHNT, CDR2 YYREEE (reference sequence). The CDR3 loop spans 18 amino acids. CDR3 in DNA: TGTGCCAGCAGCCCACTAGCGGGAGGCCCTACTGGCTCCTACGAGCAGTACTTC. It specifies CASSPLAGGPTGSYEQYF.

The rearrangement joins TRBV9 to TRBJ2-3; TRBD1 matches 9 bases. This CDR3 region has 16 residues. The ends lost 2 bases at V and 5 bases at J; junction bases unmatched: 9. CDR1 is SGDLS, CDR2 YYNGEE, per germline. CDR3 DNA sequence: TGTGCCAGCAGCGTCGTACCGGGACAGGGATTAGATACGCAGTATTTT. It is translated as CASSVVPGQGLDTQYF.

The chain carries TRBV5-5 and TRBJ2-2; 8 nucleotides agree with TRBD1. Germline V gene lookup returns CDR1 SGHKS and CDR2 YYEKEE (reference sequence). V gave up 4 bases and J gave up 4 bases; unmatched junction bases: 3. The CDR3 has 14 amino acids. Here the CDR3 reads CASSRTGGTGELFF. CDR3 DNA: TGTGCCAGCAGCCGCACAGGGGGCACCGGGGAGCTGTTTTTT. The whole variable domain, remainder taken from reference TRBV5-5 and TRBJ2-2, is DAGVTQSPTHLIKTRGQQVTLRCSPISGHKSVSWYQQVLGQGPQFIFQYYEKEERGRGNFPDRFSARQFPNYSSELNVNALLLGDSALYLCASSRTGGTGELFFGEGSRLTVL.

This clone has a single count. The V call is TRBV27, the J call TRBJ1-5; a weak D match, TRBD1 (5 bases). The CDR3 extends over 16 amino acids. Trimming took 3 bases from V and 2 from J, leaving 14 bases between them. Germline-derived CDR1 and CDR2 are MNHEY and SMNVEV (reference sequence). The CDR3 is CASSLSGGGGNQPQHF. The DNA of the CDR3 is TGTGCCAGCAGTTTGTCTGGTGGGGGGGGCAATCAGCCCCAGCATTTT.

The V call is TRBV6-5, the J call TRBJ2-7; 9 nucleotides agree with TRBD2. This CDR3 spans 13 amino acids. Trimming at V came to 0 bases and at J to 11 bases, leaving 5 bases not matched to a gene. Germline-derived CDR1 and CDR2 are MNHEY and SVGAGI. The CDR3 coding sequence is TGTGCCAGCAGTTACTCGACTAGCGGCTTCGAGTACTTC. Residues: CASSYSTSGFEYF.

The chain links TRBV3-1 (or the pseudogene TRBV3-2) to TRBJ2-1; 14 positions agree with TRBD2. The germline V gene encodes CDR1 LGHDT and CDR2 YNNKEL (reference sequence). The J segment lost 8 bases and the V segment lost 4 bases, leaving 10 bases of the junction unmatched. The CDR3 sequence is 17 residues long. The CDR3 spells CASSPHGTSGSGDEQFF. The CDR3 DNA is TGTGCCAGCAGCCCACACGGGACTAGCGGGAGTGGGGATGAGCAGTTCTTC.

The V and J genes are TRBV9 and TRBJ1-1; D may be TRBD1 (5 bases). The V end was cut by 0 bases, the J end by 6 bases, with 12 bases between. CDR1 is SGDLS and CDR2 is YYNGEE in the germline V gene. This CDR3 has 14 residues. As DNA, the CDR3 is TGTGCCAGCAGCGTAGTTCCTCAGGGTGCTGAAGCTTTCTTT. Protein sequence: CASSVVPQGAEAFF.

The chain combines TRBV5-1 with TRBJ1-2; TRBD1 is a possible D gene (5 bases). V gave up 3 bases and J gave up 4 bases, with 13 bases separating them. This CDR3 is 14 amino acids long. Germline-derived CDR1 and CDR2 are SGHRS and YFSETQ. CDR3 DNA sequence: TGCGCCAGCAGCTCCACCGGGGGTAGCTATGGCTACACCTTC. Its translation is CASSSTGGSYGYTF.

The V and J genes are TRBV3-1 (or the pseudogene TRBV3-2) and TRBJ1-3, with D hard to call. The V end was cut by 3 bases, the J end by 1 base, with 10 bases between. The CDR3 extends over 15 amino acids. Germline CDR1 reads LGHDT; CDR2 reads YNNKEL (reference sequence). The CDR3 is CASSHLWESGNTIYF. Written as DNA, the CDR3 is TGTGCCAGCAGCCACCTATGGGAGTCTGGAAACACCATATATTTT.

This sequence joins TRBV7-8 and TRBJ2-1, with 7 bases fitting TRBD2. In germline, CDR1 is SGHVS, CDR2 FQNEAQ. The trim removed 5 bases at V and 0 bases at J, leaving 7 bases unmatched. The CDR3 spans 16 residues. CDR3 loop: CASSPQGGSSYNEQFF. The CDR3 coding sequence is TGTGCCAGCAGCCCGCAGGGCGGGAGCTCCTACAATGAGCAGTTCTTC.

The rearrangement links TRBV5-1 to TRBJ1-2; 9 bases align to TRBD1. The trim removed 3 bases at V and 4 bases at J, leaving 16 bases unmatched. The CDR3 has 18 residues. CDR1 SGHRS and CDR2 YFSETQ come from the germline V gene. The CDR3 coding sequence is TGCGCCAGCAGCTATATCCCGCCGACGGACAGGGGAGTCTATGGCTACACCTTC. Residues: CASSYIPPTDRGVYGYTF. The full variable domain, its missing parts supplied by reference TRBV5-1 and TRBJ1-2, is KAGVTQTPRYLIKTRGQQVTLSCSPISGHRSVSWYQQTPGQGLQFLFEYFSETQRNKGNFPGRFSGRQFSNSRSEMNVSTLELGDSALYLCASSYIPPTDRGVYGYTFGSGTRLTVV.

This chain joins TRBV7-2 and TRBJ1-6, with D hard to call. This CDR3 is built from 15 residues. Germline values: CDR1 SGHTA, CDR2 FQGNSA. Trimming cost V 1 base and J 9 bases, with 13 bases left between them. CDR3 sequence (DNA): TGTGCCAGCAGCTTAGTGTGGCAGGTTCGTTCACCCCTCCACTTT. This translates into CASSLVWQVRSPLHF.

The sample holds one count of this clone. The V gene is TRBV29-1, the J gene TRBJ1-1, with D unclear. CDR1 and CDR2 from the germline V gene are SQVTM and ANQGSEA. The CDR3 sequence is 12 residues long. Between the trimmed V and J ends, which lost 6 bases and 6 bases, there was a span of 14 bases. DNA for the CDR3: TGCAGCGTCCAAGACATGGGCGCTGAAGCTTTCTTT. This sequence encodes CSVQDMGAEAFF.

The chain recombines TRBV7-9 with TRBJ2-3; TRBD2 aligns across 7 bases. Germline trimming cut 5 bases from V and 5 bases from J; bases unmatched to any gene: 16. The CDR3 has 17 amino acids. Per germline, CDR1 SEHNR and CDR2 FQNEAQ (reference sequence). The CDR3 reads CASSRTGLAELGDTQYF. The CDR3 DNA reads TGTGCCAGCAGCCGAACGGGGCTAGCGGAGCTCGGAGATACGCAGTATTTT.

J is TRBJ2-3 and V is TRBV9; 7 nucleotides align to TRBD1. The V segment lost 10 bases and the J segment 4 bases; nucleotides outside the gene matches: 9. CDR1 SGDLS and CDR2 YYNGEE come from the germline V gene. The CDR3 is 13 amino acids. This CDR3 is CAGKERGPDTQYF. The CDR3 nucleotides read TGTGCCGGAAAGGAGAGGGGGCCAGATACGCAGTATTTT.

The genes are TRBV7-3 and TRBJ1-5; D is uncertain. The germline V and J ends were trimmed by 3 bases and 5 bases, with 8 bases remaining between them. CDR1 is SGHTA and CDR2 is FQGTGA in the germline V gene. The CDR3 totals 13 residues. The CDR3 here is CASSFQSDQPQHF. The CDR3 nucleotides are TGTGCCAGCAGCTTCCAGTCCGATCAGCCCCAGCATTTT.

This chain joins TRBV6-6 and TRBJ1-3; D is perhaps TRBD1 (5 bases). The germline gives CDR1 MNHNY, CDR2 SVGAGI (reference sequence). The CDR3 runs 16 residues. Trimming removed 5 bases from V and 1 base from J, with 15 bases in between. This chain's CDR3 is CASSPTFSGSGNTIYF. The DNA of the CDR3 is TGTGCCAGCAGTCCCACCTTTTCAGGGTCTGGAAACACCATATATTTT.

V gene TRBV6-2 or TRBV6-3 combines with J gene TRBJ1-1, with D possibly being TRBD1 (5 bases). The length of the CDR3 is 18 residues. V was trimmed by 0 bases and J by 1 base, leaving 18 bases between them. Germline-derived CDR1 and CDR2 are MNHEY and SVGEGT. The CDR3 sequence: CASSYSQLDTPENTEAFF. The CDR3 nucleotides read TGTGCCAGCAGTTACTCCCAACTGGACACCCCAGAGAACACTGAAGCTTTCTTT.

The chain has TRBV19 and TRBJ2-3, with 8 bases fitting TRBD1. J gave up 2 bases and V 5 bases, and 9 bases lay outside the gene matches. The CDR3 loop spans 16 amino acids. CDR1 is LNHDA, CDR2 SQIVND, per germline (reference sequence). CDR3 sequence: CASSLARGLFTDTQYF. CDR3 DNA: TGTGCCAGTAGTCTGGCCAGGGGGCTCTTCACAGATACGCAGTATTTT. The whole variable domain, remainder taken from reference TRBV19 and TRBJ2-3, is DGGITQSPKYLFRKEGQNVTLSCEQNLNHDAMYWYRQDPGQGLRLIYYSQIVNDFQKGDIAEGYSVSREKKESFPLTVTSAQKNPTAFYLCASSLARGLFTDTQYFGPGTRLTVL.

The chain recombines TRBV27 with TRBJ1-1, with a weak D call TRBD1 (5 bases). The CDR3 length is 18 residues. Germline loops: CDR1 MNHEY, CDR2 SMNVEV (reference sequence). V was trimmed by 2 bases and J by 4 bases, leaving 23 bases between them. The CDR3 reads CASSLGPGIGAAGTEAFF. In nucleotides, the CDR3 is TGTGCCAGCAGTTTAGGGCCTGGGATAGGGGCGGCAGGCACTGAAGCTTTCTTT.

V is TRBV10-3 and J is TRBJ2-2; D possibly corresponds to TRBD1 (6 bases). From germline, CDR1 is ENHRY and CDR2 SYGVKD. The CDR3 totals 14 residues. Trimming shortened V by 7 bases and J by 0 bases, and 9 bases separated the two germline ends. Here the CDR3 reads CAITDRTNTGELFF. The CDR3 nucleotides are TGTGCCATCACGGACAGAACGAACACCGGGGAGCTGTTTTTT.

The chain links TRBV13 to TRBJ2-7, with 10 bases that match TRBD1. This CDR3 spans 14 amino acids. The V gene end was trimmed by 1 base and the J gene end by 5 bases; junction bases not matched to a gene: 2. Germline lookup yields CDR1 PRHDT and CDR2 FYEKMQ (reference sequence). CDR3 residues: CASSLVGTGDEQYV. In DNA, the CDR3 is TGTGCCAGCAGCTTAGTCGGGACAGGGGACGAGCAGTACGTC.

This chain joins TRBV7-9 and TRBJ1-6, with unresolved D. CDR1 and CDR2 (germline): SEHNR, FQNEAQ (reference sequence). The germline V and J ends were trimmed by 5 bases and 8 bases, with 16 bases remaining between them. The CDR3 runs to 15 residues. The CDR3 loop reads CASSPDSGTYSPLHF. Here the CDR3 DNA reads TGTGCCAGCAGCCCCGACTCGGGAACCTATTCACCCCTCCACTTT.

The J gene is TRBJ2-1, the V gene TRBV5-4, with D possibly matching TRBD1 (6 bases). The V and J ends lost 5 bases and 10 bases respectively, with 16 bases between them. CDR1 SGHNT and CDR2 YYREEE come from the germline V gene (reference sequence). The CDR3 has 13 amino acids. The CDR3 DNA is TGTGCCAGCAGGCTGGGGGCCAATGGGGAGCAGTTCTTC. Translating gives CASRLGANGEQFF.

This chain joins TRBV9 and TRBJ1-1; a possible D gene is TRBD1 (6 bases). Germline V CDR1 and CDR2: SGDLS, YYNGEE. Trimming left V 0 bases short and J 1 base short, with 7 bases between. The CDR3 consists of 14 residues. The CDR3 nucleotides read TGTGCCAGCAGCGTAGCGGACAGGAACACTGAAGCTTTCTTT. Protein sequence: CASSVADRNTEAFF.

V usage is TRBV7-2 and J usage is TRBJ1-2, with D unresolved. This CDR3 comprises 13 residues. Trimming took off 5 bases at V and 5 bases at J, with 12 bases between the two ends. CDR1 is SGHTA and CDR2 is FQGNSA in the germline V gene. Here the CDR3 DNA reads TGTGCCAGCAGCCCCACGCGGTGGTATGGCTACACCTTC. This encodes CASSPTRWYGYTF.

The chain is built from TRBV27 and TRBJ2-2; D is perhaps TRBD1 (6 bases). CDR3 length equals 14 residues. Trimming left V 5 bases short and J 5 bases short, with 12 bases between. Germline CDR1 and CDR2: MNHEY and SMNVEV (reference sequence). The CDR3 protein is CASSPSGVTGELFF. CDR3 DNA sequence: TGTGCCAGCAGTCCCTCAGGGGTAACCGGGGAGCTGTTTTTT.